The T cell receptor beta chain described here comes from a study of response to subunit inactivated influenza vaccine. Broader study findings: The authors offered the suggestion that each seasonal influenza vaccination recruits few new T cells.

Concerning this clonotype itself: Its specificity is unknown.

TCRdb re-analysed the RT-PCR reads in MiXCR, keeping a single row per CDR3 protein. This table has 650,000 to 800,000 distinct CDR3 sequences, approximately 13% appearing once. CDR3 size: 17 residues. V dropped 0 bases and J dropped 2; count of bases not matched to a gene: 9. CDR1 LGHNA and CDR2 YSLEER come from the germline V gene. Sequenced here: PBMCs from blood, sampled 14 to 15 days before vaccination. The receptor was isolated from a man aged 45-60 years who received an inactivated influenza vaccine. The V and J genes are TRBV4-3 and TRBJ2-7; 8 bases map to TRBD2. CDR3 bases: TGCGCCAGCAGCCAAGAATCGTTAGCGGGGAGTCCCTACGAGCAGTACTTC. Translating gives CASSQESLAGSPYEQYF.